What follows is one T cell receptor (beta chain) and its context. This sample stems from a study of T cell changes during pregnancy in multiple sclerosis. V dropped 6 bases and J dropped 2 bases, with 10 bases sitting between them. This CDR3 contains 13 residues. Germline-derived CDR1 and CDR2 are KGHSH and LQKENI. Measured with immunoSEQ multiplex PCR; TCRdb has only the in-frame clones, and not every one. The data show roughly 34,000 clones, roughly 90% seen once. The chain uses TRBV18 and TRBJ1-2, with D maybe TRBD1 (6 bases). The source is a female donor in good health, enrolled as a control in a pregnancy study. Source: CD4+ T cells from peripheral blood mononuclear cells, taken in the second trimester of pregnancy. This chain's CDR3 is CASSPDRNYGYTF. Here the CDR3 DNA reads TGTGCCAGCTCCCCCGACAGGAACTATGGCTACACCTTC.